These 13 T cell receptor beta chains originate from one sample sequenced in a study of HIV-infected children after antiretroviral therapy interruption. RNA-based 3' RACE libraries used unique molecular identifiers. TCRdb re-called the 3' RACE reads with MiXCR, one entry per CDR3 protein. The table shows over 35,000 distinct CDR3 sequences, with less than 8.5% occurring only once. The sample's treatment: PENTA 11 planned treatment interruption arm or continuous ART arm. The source was CD45RA+ CD4+ T cells from PBMCs, pooled from several time points, collected from a donor given antiretroviral therapy, either interrupted or continuous. The subset is: naive CD4+ CD45RA+ CD45RO- T cells. The origin of the receptors is a pool of human donors with HIV.

This clonotype was seen ten or more times. The chain combines TRBV6-5 with TRBJ1-2; D remains unclear. The length of the CDR3 is 13 residues. Germline V lookup: CDR1 MNHEY, CDR2 SVGAGI. The V end was cut by 5 bases, the J end by 10 bases, with 17 bases between. For the CDR3, the DNA is TGTGCCAGCAGTGATGGCAGAAACTCCGACTACACCTTC. Its translation is CASSDGRNSDYTF.

This clonotype was seen repeatedly, ten times or more. The chain has TRBV10-3 and TRBJ2-1; 8 bases are a match to TRBD1. The CDR3 totals 15 residues. Germline V lookup: CDR1 ENHRY, CDR2 SYGVKD. V shed 4 bases, J shed 8 bases, and the junction held 10 bases outside the gene matches. CDR3 protein: CAISVGQGAIDEQFF. As DNA, the CDR3 is TGTGCCATCAGTGTAGGGCAGGGGGCGATCGATGAGCAGTTCTTC.

The table lists this clonotype with many counts. The chain is built from TRBV6-2 or TRBV6-3 and TRBJ2-1; 13 nucleotides align to TRBD2. The CDR3 covers 21 residues. Looked up from germline, CDR1 is MNHEY and CDR2 is SVGEGT. The junction had 17 bases not matched to a gene; V was cut back by 5 bases and J by 1 base. CDR3 in DNA: TGTGCCAGCAGTAGAGGGCAATGGACTAGCGGGAGAAAATTTTCCTACAATGAGCAGTTCTTC. This gives the protein CASSRGQWTSGRKFSYNEQFF.

In its sample, this clonotype was seen many times. The J gene is TRBJ2-3, the V gene TRBV6-5, with 7 nucleotides matching TRBD2. This CDR3 spans 15 amino acids. The J segment lost 2 bases and the V segment lost 8 bases, leaving 10 bases of the junction unmatched. The V gene's germline CDR1 is MNHEY and CDR2 SVGAGI. Here the CDR3 reads CASPTGGGDTDTQYF. Here the CDR3 DNA reads TGTGCCAGCCCCACCGGTGGGGGGGACACAGATACGCAGTATTTT.

This clonotype has a count of ten or more. This chain connects TRBV6-5 to TRBJ2-3, with 7 bases matching TRBD2. This CDR3 spans 16 amino acids. V dropped 5 bases and J dropped 0; count of bases not matched to a gene: 8. CDR1 MNHEY and CDR2 SVGAGI come from the germline V gene. This chain's CDR3 is CASSGTSAWSTDTQYF. CDR3 DNA: TGTGCCAGCAGTGGCACTAGCGCGTGGAGCACAGATACGCAGTATTTT.

Many counts were recorded for this clonotype. V usage is TRBV5-1 and J usage is TRBJ2-6, with a possible D match to TRBD1 (6 bases). This CDR3 is built from 15 residues. V lost 9 bases, J lost 0 bases, and 13 bases lay in between. The germline V gene has CDR1 SGHRS and CDR2 YFSETQ. Written as DNA, the CDR3 is TGCGCCACCAACCAAGGGGGCTCTGGGGCCAACGTCCTGACTTTC. Residues: CATNQGGSGANVLTF. Full variable domain (missing parts from reference TRBV5-1 and TRBJ2-6): KAGVTQTPRYLIKTRGQQVTLSCSPISGHRSVSWYQQTPGQGLQFLFEYFSETQRNKGNFPGRFSGRQFSNSRSEMNVSTLELGDSALYLCATNQGGSGANVLTFGAGSRLTVL.

The table lists this clonotype with many counts. The chain recombines TRBV20-1 with TRBJ1-1; D is perhaps TRBD1 (5 bases). The CDR3 runs to 12 residues. In germline, CDR1 is DFQATT, CDR2 SNEGSKA (reference sequence). The CDR3 reads CGSFRDPPGAFF. CDR3 nucleotide sequence: TGCGGATCATTCCGGGACCCCCCTGGAGCTTTCTTT.

This clonotype was seen at least ten times. The chain is built from TRBV7-2 and TRBJ2-7; TRBD1 is a possible D gene (5 bases). Germline V gene sequence: CDR1 SGHTA, CDR2 FQGNSA. V lost 3 bases, J lost 2 bases, and 17 bases lay in between. The CDR3 is made up of 16 amino acids. CDR3: CASSFRVDSRTYEQYF. The DNA for the CDR3 is TGTGCCAGCAGCTTTAGGGTTGACAGCCGTACCTACGAGCAGTACTTC.

Judged by abundance, this clonotype is medium-sized. V is TRBV12-3 or TRBV12-4 and J is TRBJ2-7, with D perhaps TRBD1 (5 bases). Trimming took 9 bases from V and 2 from J, leaving 14 bases between them. This CDR3 has 13 amino acids. The CDR3 loop is CASKGQGAYEQYF. DNA of the CDR3: TGTGCCAGTAAGGGCCAAGGGGCCTACGAGCAGTACTTC.

This clonotype was detected ten times or more. The V and J genes are TRBV11-2 and TRBJ2-1; 7 nucleotides agree with TRBD2. CDR3 length equals 15 residues. J gave up 0 bases and V 3 bases, and 2 bases lay outside the gene matches. The germline gives CDR1 SGHAT, CDR2 FQNNGV. In DNA form, the CDR3 reads TGTGCCAGCAGCTTCGGCGGGAGCTCCTACAATGAGCAGTTCTTC. Translated, it gives CASSFGGSSYNEQFF.

This clonotype appeared many times. The rearrangement joins TRBV5-1 to TRBJ1-1, with a weak D call TRBD1 (5 bases). From germline, CDR1 is SGHRS and CDR2 YFSETQ. The V end lost 2 bases, the J end lost 7 bases, and 15 bases lay between the germline ends. This CDR3 is built from 14 residues. CDR3 protein: CASSFAMQGGEAFF. For the CDR3, the DNA is TGCGCCAGCAGCTTTGCTATGCAGGGCGGTGAAGCTTTCTTT. Complete variable domain (other parts from reference TRBV5-1 and TRBJ1-1): KAGVTQTPRYLIKTRGQQVTLSCSPISGHRSVSWYQQTPGQGLQFLFEYFSETQRNKGNFPGRFSGRQFSNSRSEMNVSTLELGDSALYLCASSFAMQGGEAFFGQGTRLTVV.

In this sample, this clonotype turned up many times. The chain couples TRBV28 to TRBJ1-1; a possible D gene is TRBD1 (5 bases). Trimming cost V 6 bases and J 0 bases, with 14 bases left between them. CDR1 MDHEN and CDR2 SYDVKM come from the germline V gene. The length of the CDR3 is 15 residues. The CDR3 DNA follows: TGTGCCAGCAGCCGTTACAGGCTAATGAACACTGAAGCTTTCTTT. Amino acids: CASSRYRLMNTEAFF.

CDR3 loop: CAISDGPQGSTEAFF. For the CDR3, the DNA is TGTGCCATCAGTGATGGTCCCCAGGGATCCACTGAAGCTTTCTTT. The genes are TRBV10-3 and TRBJ1-1, with D possibly TRBD1 on 5 matching bases. The CDR3 length is 15 residues. Trimming shortened V by 3 bases and J by 4 bases, and 15 bases separated the two germline ends. The germline V gene has CDR1 ENHRY and CDR2 SYGVKD.